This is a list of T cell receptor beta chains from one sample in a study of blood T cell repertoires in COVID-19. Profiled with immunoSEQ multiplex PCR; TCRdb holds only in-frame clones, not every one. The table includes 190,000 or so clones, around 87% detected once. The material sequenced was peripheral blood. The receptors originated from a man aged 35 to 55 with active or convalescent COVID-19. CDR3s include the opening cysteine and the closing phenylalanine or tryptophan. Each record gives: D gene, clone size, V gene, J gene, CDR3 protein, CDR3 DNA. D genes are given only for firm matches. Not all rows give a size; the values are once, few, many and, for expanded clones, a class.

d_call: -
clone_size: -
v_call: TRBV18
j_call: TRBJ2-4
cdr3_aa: CASSPGGGGNIQYF
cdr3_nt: TGTGCCAGCTCACCAGGAGGGGGCGGAAACATTCAGTACTTC

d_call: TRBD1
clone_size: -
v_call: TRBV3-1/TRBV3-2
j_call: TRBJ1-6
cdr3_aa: CASSQGQGVNSPLHF
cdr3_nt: TGTGCCAGCAGCCAAGGACAGGGGGTTAATTCACCCCTCCACTTT

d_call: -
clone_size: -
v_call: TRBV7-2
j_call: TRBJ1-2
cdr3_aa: CASSLDTYYGYTF
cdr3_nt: TGTGCCAGCAGTCTGGACACTTACTATGGCTACACCTTC

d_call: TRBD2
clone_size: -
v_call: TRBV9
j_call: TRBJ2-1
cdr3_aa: CASSVVAGAGNEQFF
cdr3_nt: TGTGCCAGCAGCGTAGTAGCGGGGGCCGGGAATGAGCAGTTCTTC

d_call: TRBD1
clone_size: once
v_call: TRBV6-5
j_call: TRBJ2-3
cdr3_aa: CASSLPGGDTQYF
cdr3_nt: TGTGCCAGCAGTCTTCCAGGGGGAGATACGCAGTATTTT

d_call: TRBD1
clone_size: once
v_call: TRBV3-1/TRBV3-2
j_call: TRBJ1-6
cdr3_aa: CASSGQGIYNSPLHF
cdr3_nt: TGTGCCAGCAGCGGACAGGGAATATATAATTCACCCCTCCACTTT

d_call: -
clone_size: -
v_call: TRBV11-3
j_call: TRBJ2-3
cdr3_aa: CASSNARDTQYF
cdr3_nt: TGTGCCAGCAGCAACGCCCGGGATACGCAGTATTTT

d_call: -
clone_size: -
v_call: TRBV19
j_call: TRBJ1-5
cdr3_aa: CASSIQPYSGQPQHF
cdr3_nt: TGTGCCAGTAGTATCCAGCCGTACAGCGGTCAGCCCCAGCATTTT

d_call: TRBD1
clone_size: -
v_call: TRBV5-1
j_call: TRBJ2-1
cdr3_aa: CASSATGDSYNEQFF
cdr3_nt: TGCGCCAGCAGCGCCACAGGGGACTCCTACAATGAGCAGTTCTTC

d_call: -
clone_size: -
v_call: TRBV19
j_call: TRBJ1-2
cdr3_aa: CASSRDTDYGYTF
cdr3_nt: TGTGCCAGTAGTAGGGACACCGACTATGGCTACACCTTC

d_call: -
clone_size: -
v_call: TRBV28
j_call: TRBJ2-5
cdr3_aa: CASSSRPIEQETQYF
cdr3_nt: TGTGCCAGCAGTTCCCGCCCGATAGAGCAAGAGACCCAGTACTTC

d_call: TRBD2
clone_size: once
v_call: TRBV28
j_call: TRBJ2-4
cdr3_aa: CASSLGGTKNIQYF
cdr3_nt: TGTGCCAGCAGTTTGGGAGGGACCAAAAACATTCAGTACTTC

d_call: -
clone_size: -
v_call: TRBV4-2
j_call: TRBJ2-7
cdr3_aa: CASSQDTGQTYEQYF
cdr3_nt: TGTGCCAGCAGCCAAGATACAGGACAGACCTACGAGCAGTACTTC

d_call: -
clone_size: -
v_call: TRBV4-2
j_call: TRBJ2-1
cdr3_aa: CASSLGDMVNEQFF
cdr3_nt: TGTGCCAGCAGCCTTGGGGACATGGTCAATGAGCAGTTCTTC

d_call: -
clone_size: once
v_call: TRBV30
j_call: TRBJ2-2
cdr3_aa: CAWSVGGGELFF
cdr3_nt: TGTGCCTGGAGTGTAGGCGGCGGGGAGCTGTTTTTT

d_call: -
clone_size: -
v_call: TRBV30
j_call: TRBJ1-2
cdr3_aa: CACLREEPKAYYGYTF
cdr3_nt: TGTGCCTGCCTCCGCGAGGAGCCAAAAGCGTACTATGGCTACACCTTC

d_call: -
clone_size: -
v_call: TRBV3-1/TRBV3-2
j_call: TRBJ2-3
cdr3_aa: CASSQGGGIPPDTQYF
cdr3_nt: TGTGCCAGCAGCCAAGGAGGGGGAATACCCCCAGATACGCAGTATTTT

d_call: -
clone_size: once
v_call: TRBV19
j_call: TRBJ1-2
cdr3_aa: CASSIQGTMTNYGYTF
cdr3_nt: TGTGCCAGTAGTATTCAGGGAACGATGACTAACTATGGCTACACCTTC

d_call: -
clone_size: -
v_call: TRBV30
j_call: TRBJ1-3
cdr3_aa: CAWSVDSGGRNTIYF
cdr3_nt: TGTGCCTGGAGTGTAGACAGCGGGGGCCGAAACACCATATATTTT

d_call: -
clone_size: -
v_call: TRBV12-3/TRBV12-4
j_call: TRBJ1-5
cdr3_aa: CASSTNRYLPQHF
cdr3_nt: TGTGCCAGCAGTACGAACAGGTATCTGCCCCAGCATTTT

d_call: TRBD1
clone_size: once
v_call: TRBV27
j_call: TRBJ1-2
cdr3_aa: CASRGPGQGHYTF
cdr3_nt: TGTGCCAGCAGGGGACCGGGACAGGGACACTACACCTTC

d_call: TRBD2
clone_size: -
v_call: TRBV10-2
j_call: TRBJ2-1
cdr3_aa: CASRGLAGAHNEQFF
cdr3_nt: TGCGCCAGCAGGGGACTAGCGGGGGCCCACAATGAGCAGTTCTTC

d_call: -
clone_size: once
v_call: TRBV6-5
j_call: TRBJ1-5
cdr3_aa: CASIEQGFQPQHF
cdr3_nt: TGTGCCAGCATAGAACAGGGTTTCCAGCCCCAGCATTTT

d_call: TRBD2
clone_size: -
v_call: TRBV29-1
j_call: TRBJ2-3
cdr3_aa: CSETGTSGNTQYF
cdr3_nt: TGCAGCGAGACCGGGACTAGCGGAAATACGCAGTATTTT

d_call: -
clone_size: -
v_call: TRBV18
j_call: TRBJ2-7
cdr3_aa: CASSPGRGDEQYF
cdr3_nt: TGTGCCAGCTCACCAGGGCGGGGTGACGAGCAGTACTTC

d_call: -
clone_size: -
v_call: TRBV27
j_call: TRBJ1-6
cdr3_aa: CASSLTGNSYNSPLHF
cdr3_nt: TGTGCCAGCAGTCTAACAGGGAACTCCTATAATTCACCCCTCCACTTT

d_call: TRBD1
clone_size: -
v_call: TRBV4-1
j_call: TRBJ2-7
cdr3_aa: CASSHPGQGTYEQYF
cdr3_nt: TGCGCCAGCAGCCACCCGGGACAGGGTACCTACGAGCAGTACTTC

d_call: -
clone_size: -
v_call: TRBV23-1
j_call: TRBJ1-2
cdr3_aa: CASSQAGALDYGYTF
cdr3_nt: TGCGCCAGCAGTCAAGCAGGGGCCCTCGACTATGGCTACACCTTC

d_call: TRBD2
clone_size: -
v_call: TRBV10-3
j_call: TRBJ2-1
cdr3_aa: CAISERGGSSSYNEQFF
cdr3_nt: TGTGCCATCAGTGAACGCGGGGGGTCTTCCTCCTACAATGAGCAGTTCTTC

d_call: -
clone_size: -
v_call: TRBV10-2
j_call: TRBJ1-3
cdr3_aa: CASSGIASPNSGNTIYF
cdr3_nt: TGCGCCAGCAGCGGAATAGCCAGCCCCAACTCTGGAAACACCATATATTTT

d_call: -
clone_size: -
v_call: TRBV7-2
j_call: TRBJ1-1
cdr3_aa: CASSLVSGREGTEAFF
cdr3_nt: TGTGCCAGCAGCTTAGTGTCGGGCAGGGAGGGCACTGAAGCTTTCTTT

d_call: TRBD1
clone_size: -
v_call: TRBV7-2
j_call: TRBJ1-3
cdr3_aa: CASRPGTGAGNTIYF
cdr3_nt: TGTGCCAGCAGACCAGGGACAGGGGCTGGAAACACCATATATTTT

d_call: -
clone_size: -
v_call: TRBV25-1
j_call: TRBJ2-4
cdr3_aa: CASSESQGTDIQYF
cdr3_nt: TGTGCCAGCAGTGAATCTCAGGGGACGGACATTCAGTACTTC

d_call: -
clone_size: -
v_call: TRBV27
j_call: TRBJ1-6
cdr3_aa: CASHGSVNSPLHF
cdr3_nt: TGTGCCAGCCACGGGTCTGTTAATTCACCCCTCCACTTT

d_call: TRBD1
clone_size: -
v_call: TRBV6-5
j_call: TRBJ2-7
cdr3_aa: CASRSDRGLHEQYF
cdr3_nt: TGTGCCAGCAGGTCGGACAGGGGGCTTCACGAGCAGTACTTC

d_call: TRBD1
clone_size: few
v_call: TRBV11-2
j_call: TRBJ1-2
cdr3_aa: CASSLGVTGDGYTF
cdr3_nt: TGTGCCAGCAGCTTAGGAGTGACAGGGGATGGCTACACCTTC

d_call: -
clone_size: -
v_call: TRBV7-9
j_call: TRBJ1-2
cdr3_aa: CASSNNYGYTF
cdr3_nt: TGTGCCAGCAGTAATAACTATGGCTACACCTTC

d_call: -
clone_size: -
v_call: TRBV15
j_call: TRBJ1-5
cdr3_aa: CATSTRQARYSNQPQHF
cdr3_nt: TGTGCCACCAGCACCCGACAGGCCCGGTATAGCAATCAGCCCCAGCATTTT

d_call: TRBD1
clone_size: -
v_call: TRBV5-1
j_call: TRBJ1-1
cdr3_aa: CATTGVGDTEAFF
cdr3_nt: TGCGCCACTACAGGGGTGGGGGACACTGAAGCTTTCTTT

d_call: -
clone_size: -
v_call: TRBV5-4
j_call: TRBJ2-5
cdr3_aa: CASSASEQETQYF
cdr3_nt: TGTGCCAGCAGCGCAAGTGAGCAAGAGACCCAGTACTTC

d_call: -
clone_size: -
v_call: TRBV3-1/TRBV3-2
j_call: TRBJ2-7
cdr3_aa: CASSQGGQGSPYF
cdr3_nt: TGTGCCAGCAGCCAAGGAGGCCAAGGCTCGCCGTACTTC

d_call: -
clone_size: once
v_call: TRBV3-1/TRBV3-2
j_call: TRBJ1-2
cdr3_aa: CASSQAEYGYTF
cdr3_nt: TGTGCCAGCAGCCAAGCGGAGTATGGCTACACCTTC